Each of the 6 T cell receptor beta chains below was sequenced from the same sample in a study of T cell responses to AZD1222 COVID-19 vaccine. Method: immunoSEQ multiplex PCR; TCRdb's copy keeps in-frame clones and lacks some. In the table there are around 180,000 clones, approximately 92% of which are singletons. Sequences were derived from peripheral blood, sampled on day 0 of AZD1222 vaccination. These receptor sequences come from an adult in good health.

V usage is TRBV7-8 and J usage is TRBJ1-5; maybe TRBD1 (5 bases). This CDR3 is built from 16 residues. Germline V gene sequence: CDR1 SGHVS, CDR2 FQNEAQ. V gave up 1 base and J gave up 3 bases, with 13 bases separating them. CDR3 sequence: CASSLVLWGTNQPQHF. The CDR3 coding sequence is TGTGCCAGCAGCTTAGTACTTTGGGGGACCAATCAGCCCCAGCATTTT.

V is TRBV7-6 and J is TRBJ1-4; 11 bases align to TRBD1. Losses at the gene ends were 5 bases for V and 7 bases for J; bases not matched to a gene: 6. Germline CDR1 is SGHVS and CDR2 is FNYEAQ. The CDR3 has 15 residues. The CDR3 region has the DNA TGTGCCAGCAGCCCGCGGACAGGGGGCGGTGAAAAACTGTTTTTT. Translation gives CASSPRTGGGEKLFF. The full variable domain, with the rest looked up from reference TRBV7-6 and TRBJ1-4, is GAGVSQSPRYKVTKRGQDVALRCDPISGHVSLYWYRQALGQGPEFLTYFNYEAQQDKSGLPNDRFSAERPEGSISTLTIQRTEQRDSAMYRCASSPRTGGGEKLFFGSGTQLSVL.

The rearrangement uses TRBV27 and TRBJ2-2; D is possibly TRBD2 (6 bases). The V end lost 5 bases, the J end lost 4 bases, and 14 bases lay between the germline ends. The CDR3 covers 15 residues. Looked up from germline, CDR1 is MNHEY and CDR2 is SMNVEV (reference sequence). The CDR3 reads CASSQRLVVTGELFF. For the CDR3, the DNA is TGTGCCAGCAGTCAGAGACTAGTAGTCACCGGGGAGCTGTTTTTT.

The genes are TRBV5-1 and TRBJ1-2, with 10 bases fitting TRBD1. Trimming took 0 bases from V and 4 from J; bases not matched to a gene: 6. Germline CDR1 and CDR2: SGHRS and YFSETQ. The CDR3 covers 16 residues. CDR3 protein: CASSLGQGASSYGYTF. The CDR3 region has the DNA TGCGCCAGCAGCTTGGGACAGGGGGCGTCGAGCTATGGCTACACCTTC.

Here the CDR3 reads CASSQVGQGSYEQYF. The CDR3 DNA reads as TGTGCCAGTAGTCAGGTGGGACAGGGCTCCTACGAGCAGTACTTC. The rearrangement joins TRBV19 to TRBJ2-7; 9 bases are a match to TRBD1. Germline lookup yields CDR1 LNHDA and CDR2 SQIVND (reference sequence). The V and J ends lost 5 bases and 0 bases, in that order; junction bases with no gene match: 5. This CDR3 region has 15 residues.

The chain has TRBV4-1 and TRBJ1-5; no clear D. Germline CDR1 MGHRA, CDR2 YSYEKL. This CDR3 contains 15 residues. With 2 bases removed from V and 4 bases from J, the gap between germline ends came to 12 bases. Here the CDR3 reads CASSQLPGENQPQHF. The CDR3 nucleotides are TGCGCCAGCAGCCAACTGCCCGGGGAGAATCAGCCCCAGCATTTT.